Below, 12 T cell receptor beta chains from the same sample are listed, as sequenced in a study of cytomegalovirus exposure and HLA in healthy donors. This PCR relied on a set of 60 Vbeta primers and 13 Jbeta primers. TCRdb's copy holds only in-frame clones and misses some; the assay was immunoSEQ multiplex PCR. The sample has around 180,000 clones, around 81% seen once. Sequences were obtained from PBMCs. Receptors were obtained from a woman younger than 30 in good health and CMV-seropositive.

The chain has TRBV2 and TRBJ2-2, with no clear D. The CDR3 covers 14 residues. The V and J ends lost 7 bases and 2 bases respectively, with 11 bases between them. Germline V gene data show CDR1 as SNHLY and CDR2 as FYNNEI. The CDR3: CASKTQSNTGELFF. Written as DNA, the CDR3 is TGTGCCAGCAAAACTCAATCAAACACCGGGGAGCTGTTTTTT.

The chain is built from TRBV15 and TRBJ2-7; D call uncertain. The CDR3 runs 15 residues. The germline V gene encodes CDR1 LNHNV and CDR2 YYDKDF (reference sequence). Trimming removed 0 bases from V and 2 bases from J, with 11 bases in between. The chain's CDR3 is CATSRDYTPTYEQYF. The CDR3 DNA sequence: TGTGCCACCAGCAGAGATTATACACCGACCTACGAGCAGTACTTC. Full variable domain (outside the CDR3, taken from reference TRBV15 and TRBJ2-7): DAMVIQNPRYQVTQFGKPVTLSCSQTLNHNVMYWYQQKSSQAPKLLFHYYDKDFNNEADTPDNFQSRRPNTSFCFLDIRSPGLGDTAMYLCATSRDYTPTYEQYFGPGTRLTVT.

This chain joins TRBV6-1 and TRBJ2-5, with a tentative D call TRBD2 (6 bases). This CDR3 is built from 12 residues. Germline assignment: CDR1 MNHNS and CDR2 SASEGT. The ends were cut back, 9 bases at V and 1 base at J, with 9 bases in the middle. CDR3 DNA sequence: TGTGCCAGATATAGCGGCCAAGAGACCCAGTACTTC. This encodes CARYSGQETQYF.

CDR3 bases: TGTGCCAGCAGTGCGACAGGGGACAGCTCCTACGAGCAGTACTTC. Protein sequence: CASSATGDSSYEQYF. This sequence joins TRBV6-1 and TRBJ2-7; 8 bases map to TRBD1. V shed 4 bases, J shed 0 bases, and the junction held 5 bases outside the gene matches. CDR1 is MNHNS, CDR2 SASEGT, per germline. This CDR3 contains 15 residues.

V and J are TRBV28 and TRBJ2-7, with D possibly TRBD1 on 6 matching bases. V was trimmed by 5 bases and J by 1 base, leaving 12 bases between them. The CDR3 runs to 14 residues. Germline values: CDR1 MDHEN, CDR2 SYDVKM. This chain's CDR3 is CASSPNRASYEQYV. CDR3 sequence (DNA): TGTGCCAGCAGTCCGAACAGGGCTTCCTACGAGCAGTACGTC.

V and J are TRBV7-2 and TRBJ2-6; D may be TRBD1 (6 bases). CDR1 and CDR2 from the germline V gene are SGHTA and FQGNSA. The CDR3 consists of 15 residues. V was trimmed by 5 bases and J by 0 bases, leaving 8 bases between them. The CDR3, as DNA: TGTGCCAGCAGCCGGACAGACTCTGGGGCCAACGTCCTGACTTTC. Translation gives CASSRTDSGANVLTF.

The genes are TRBV7-9 and TRBJ2-5; tentative D call: TRBD1 (6 bases). V lost 3 bases, J lost 1 base, and 9 bases lay in between. Germline V gene data show CDR1 as SEHNR and CDR2 as FQNEAQ (reference sequence). The CDR3 extends over 14 amino acids. The chain's CDR3 is CASSLFRGQETQYF. In DNA form, the CDR3 reads TGTGCCAGCAGCTTGTTCAGGGGCCAAGAGACCCAGTACTTC.

The chain employs TRBV6-1 and TRBJ1-2, with a weak D call TRBD1 (6 bases). V was clipped by 7 bases and J by 2 bases, with 17 bases between them. CDR1 MNHNS and CDR2 SASEGT come from the germline V gene. The CDR3 is 15 residues long. The CDR3 sequence is CASTNRDTRNYGYTF. The CDR3 DNA reads as TGTGCCAGCACCAACAGGGACACAAGGAACTATGGCTACACCTTC.

This clone was observed once. The J gene is TRBJ1-4, the V gene TRBV5-1; D is uncertain. CDR1 and CDR2 from the germline V gene are SGHRS and YFSETQ. The CDR3 length is 13 residues. Trimming shortened V by 5 bases and J by 3 bases, and 8 bases separated the two germline ends. The CDR3 nucleotides are TGCGCCAGCAGACGGGAGGCTAATGAAAAACTGTTTTTT. Protein sequence: CASRREANEKLFF.

The V call is TRBV5-1, the J call TRBJ1-2; no clear D gene. The germline V gene has CDR1 SGHRS and CDR2 YFSETQ. The CDR3 loop spans 14 amino acids. The germline V and J ends were trimmed by 0 bases and 1 base, with 7 bases remaining between them. The CDR3 sequence: CASSLVRNNYGYTF. The CDR3 nucleotides read TGCGCCAGCAGCTTGGTGCGCAATAACTATGGCTACACCTTC.

The chain carries TRBV7-9 and TRBJ1-2, with D possibly matching TRBD1 (5 bases). V lost 3 bases and J lost 5, with 13 bases in between. The CDR3 totals 14 residues. Germline CDR1 SEHNR, CDR2 FQNEAQ (reference sequence). The CDR3 loop reads CASSFGVGGYGYTF. As DNA, the CDR3 is TGTGCCAGCAGCTTTGGAGTGGGGGGATATGGCTACACCTTC.

The V and J genes are TRBV11-2 and TRBJ1-1; D is possibly TRBD1 (5 bases). The germline V and J ends were trimmed by 5 bases and 9 bases, with 13 bases remaining between them. There are 12 residues in the CDR3. The germline V gene has CDR1 SGHAT and CDR2 FQNNGV. The CDR3 bases are TGTGCCAGCAGCCCGACAGATAATAAAGCTTTCTTT. Its protein is CASSPTDNKAFF.